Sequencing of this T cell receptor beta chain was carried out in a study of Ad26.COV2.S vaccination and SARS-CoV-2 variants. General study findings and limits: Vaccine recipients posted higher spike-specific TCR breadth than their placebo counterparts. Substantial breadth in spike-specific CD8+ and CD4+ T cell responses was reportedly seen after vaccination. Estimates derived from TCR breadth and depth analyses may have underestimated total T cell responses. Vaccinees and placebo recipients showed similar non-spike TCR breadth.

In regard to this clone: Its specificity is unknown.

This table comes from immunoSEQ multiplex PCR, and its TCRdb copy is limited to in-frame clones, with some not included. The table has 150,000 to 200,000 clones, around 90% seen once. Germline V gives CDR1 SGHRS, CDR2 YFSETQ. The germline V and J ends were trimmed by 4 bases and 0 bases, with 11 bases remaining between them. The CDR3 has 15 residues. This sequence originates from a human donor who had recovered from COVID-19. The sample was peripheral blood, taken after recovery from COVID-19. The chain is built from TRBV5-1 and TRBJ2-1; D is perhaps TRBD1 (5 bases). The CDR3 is CASSPRRGSYNEQFF. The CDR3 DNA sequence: TGCGCCAGCAGCCCGAGAAGGGGCTCCTACAATGAGCAGTTCTTC. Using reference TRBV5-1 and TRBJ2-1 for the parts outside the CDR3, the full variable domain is KAGVTQTPRYLIKTRGQQVTLSCSPISGHRSVSWYQQTPGQGLQFLFEYFSETQRNKGNFPGRFSGRQFSNSRSEMNVSTLELGDSALYLCASSPRRGSYNEQFFGPGTRLTVL.